The 7 T cell receptor beta chains reported below all come from one sample, sequenced in a study of cytomegalovirus exposure and HLA in healthy donors. The study ran its PCR with 60 Vbeta and 13 Jbeta primers. Clones were sequenced by immunoSEQ multiplex PCR, and TCRdb holds only the in-frame ones, with some missing. The sample has 150,000 to 200,000 clones; roughly four fifths are singletons. Specimen: PBMCs. Every receptor here comes from a man aged 50 to 59 in good health and CMV-seropositive.

The CDR3 region has the DNA TGTGCCAGCAGCCAACAGGGGTTAGACACCGGGGAGCTGTTTTTT. Translating it yields CASSQQGLDTGELFF. The chain is built from TRBV4-2 and TRBJ2-2, with D possibly being TRBD1 (6 bases). This CDR3 contains 15 residues. V lost 2 bases, J lost 3 bases, and 10 bases lay in between. Germline values: CDR1 LGHNA, CDR2 YNFKEQ.

This clone was detected only a few times. A read error may account for a junction end that differs from germline. V is TRBV6-5 and J is TRBJ1-1; tentatively, D is TRBD1 (6 bases). This CDR3 has 12 residues. In germline, CDR1 is MNHEY, CDR2 SVGAGI. The CDR3 reads CASSRGDTEAFF. The CDR3 nucleotides are TGTGCCAGCAGTCGGGGGGACACGGAAGCTTTCTTT.

This chain joins TRBV5-6 and TRBJ2-7; 7 bases align to TRBD2. Losses at the gene ends were 2 bases for V and 2 bases for J; bases not matched to a gene: 4. Germline CDR1 and CDR2: SGHDT and YYEEEE. The CDR3 sequence is 14 residues long. The CDR3 reads CASSLSGETYEQYF. The CDR3 region has the DNA TGTGCCAGCAGCTTAAGCGGGGAGACCTACGAGCAGTACTTC.

CDR3 sequence (DNA): TGCAGTCACCCAACCGGAGGGACCCAGTACTTC. Amino acid sequence: CSHPTGGTQYF. The chain uses TRBV20-1 and TRBJ2-5; maybe TRBD2 (5 bases). CDR1 and CDR2 (germline): DFQATT, SNEGSKA (reference sequence). This CDR3 comprises 11 residues. Trimming took 8 bases from V and 7 from J, leaving 14 bases between them.

The gene calls are TRBV7-8 and TRBJ1-5; D is unresolved. This CDR3 comprises 13 residues. Germline V gene data show CDR1 as SGHVS and CDR2 as FQNEAQ. The V end was cut by 6 bases, the J end by 5 bases, with 11 bases between. The DNA for the CDR3 is TGTGCCAGCAGTCCCGCGGAGGATCAGCCCCAGCATTTT. This gives the protein CASSPAEDQPQHF. Variable domain in full (rest from reference TRBV7-8 and TRBJ1-5): GAGVSQSPRYKVAKRGQDVALRCDPISGHVSLFWYQQALGQGPEFLTYFQNEAQLDKSGLPSDRFFAERPEGSVSTLKIQRTQQEDSAVYLCASSPAEDQPQHFGDGTRLSIL.

The chain couples TRBV5-1 to TRBJ2-6; TRBD1 is a possible D gene (5 bases). Looked up from germline, CDR1 is SGHRS and CDR2 is YFSETQ. Trimming took off 5 bases at V and 4 bases at J, with 13 bases between the two ends. The CDR3 runs 15 residues. The DNA for the CDR3 is TGCGCCAGCAGGTCAGGGTTCCCCGGGGCCAACGTCCTGACTTTC. Encoded protein: CASRSGFPGANVLTF.

The rearrangement links TRBV5-1 to TRBJ1-3; 9 nucleotides align to TRBD1. The CDR3 has 16 amino acids. The trim removed 4 bases at V and 7 bases at J, leaving 12 bases unmatched. From germline, CDR1 is SGHRS and CDR2 YFSETQ. This CDR3 is CASSLRTGEAENTIYF. The CDR3 DNA is TGCGCCAGCAGCCTACGGACAGGGGAAGCGGAGAACACCATATATTTT.